Presented here are 2 T cell receptor beta chains from one specimen sequenced in a study of cytomegalovirus exposure and HLA in healthy donors. The PCR employed 60 Vbeta primers together with 13 Jbeta primers. Sequenced by immunoSEQ multiplex PCR; TCRdb stores in-frame clones only, minus some. The table lists roughly 20,000 clones, more than 80% of them singletons. Sequences were obtained from PBMCs. Receptor source: a human donor in good health.

The chain has TRBV19 and TRBJ1-1; 10 bases align to TRBD1. Germline V CDR1 and CDR2: LNHDA, SQIVND (reference sequence). The CDR3 is 15 amino acids. With V trimmed by 5 bases and J by 5 bases, 8 bases remained unmatched. DNA of the CDR3: TGTGCCAGTAGTTTCTCCGGGACAGGGGATACTGAAGCTTTCTTT. Amino acids: CASSFSGTGDTEAFF.

The sample holds one count of this clone. The chain uses TRBV6-1 and TRBJ2-3; TRBD1 aligns across 7 bases. The CDR3 covers 15 residues. V dropped 6 bases and J dropped 3; count of bases not matched to a gene: 9. The germline V gene has CDR1 MNHNS and CDR2 SASEGT. The CDR3 loop reads CASRAPGQTTDTQYF. CDR3 DNA sequence: TGTGCCAGCAGAGCTCCGGGACAGACTACAGATACGCAGTATTTT.